The rows below give T cell receptor beta chains drawn from one sample of a study of cytotoxic CD8 clonotypes in ibrutinib-treated CLL. Libraries were prepared by immunoSEQ multiplex PCR; TCRdb keeps only in-frame clonotypes and omits some of them. This sample has some 130,000 clones, with 80% to 90% found just once. The sample consisted of PBMCs, taken after 24 months of ibrutinib treatment. These receptor sequences come from a human donor with chronic lymphocytic leukemia. The CDR3 runs from the conserved cysteine through the conserved F or W. Each record gives: clone size, D gene, J gene, V gene, CDR3 DNA, CDR3 protein. A D gene is named only where the DNA matches it firmly. Rows may omit the clone size; those that give it use once, few, many or a size class.

abundance: -; d_gene: -; j_gene: TRBJ1-6; v_gene: TRBV4-3; CDR3nt: TGCGCCAGCAGCCAAGATAGGGGGGCGCCGGGGTCACCCCTCCACTTT; CDR3aa: CASSQDRGAPGSPLHF
abundance: -; d_gene: TRBD1; j_gene: TRBJ1-3; v_gene: TRBV9; CDR3nt: TGTGCCAGCAGCGACGGGACAGCTTACTCTGGAAACACCATATATTTT; CDR3aa: CASSDGTAYSGNTIYF
abundance: -; d_gene: -; j_gene: TRBJ2-7; v_gene: TRBV7-3; CDR3nt: TGTGCCAGCAGCTTAATGTCGGGGTTAGTCTACGAGCAGTACTTC; CDR3aa: CASSLMSGLVYEQYF
abundance: -; d_gene: -; j_gene: TRBJ1-5; v_gene: TRBV15; CDR3nt: TGTGCCACCAGCAGGGTGTCAAGTTCGGGCAATCAGCCCCAGCATTTT; CDR3aa: CATSRVSSSGNQPQHF
abundance: -; d_gene: -; j_gene: TRBJ1-1; v_gene: TRBV29-1; CDR3nt: TGCAGCGTGTACCAAGGGGCTGAAGCTTTCTTT; CDR3aa: CSVYQGAEAFF
abundance: -; d_gene: -; j_gene: TRBJ2-1; v_gene: TRBV5-6; CDR3nt: TGTGCCAGCAGCTTGGGACACGTGAATGAGCAGTTCTTC; CDR3aa: CASSLGHVNEQFF
abundance: -; d_gene: TRBD1; j_gene: TRBJ1-4; v_gene: TRBV11-2; CDR3nt: TGTGCCAGCAGCTTGGCCGGGACAGCAACTAATGAAAAACTGTTTTTT; CDR3aa: CASSLAGTATNEKLFF
abundance: -; d_gene: -; j_gene: TRBJ2-3; v_gene: TRBV7-2; CDR3nt: TGTGCCAGCAGCCAACTGCTGAGCGTTAGCGCGTCAGATACGCAGTATTTT; CDR3aa: CASSQLLSVSASDTQYF
abundance: -; d_gene: -; j_gene: TRBJ2-3; v_gene: TRBV27; CDR3nt: TGTGCCAGCAGTTTATGGGGGGCAGATACGCAGTATTTT; CDR3aa: CASSLWGADTQYF
abundance: -; d_gene: TRBD2; j_gene: TRBJ2-1; v_gene: TRBV5-4; CDR3nt: TGTGCCAGCAGGGCTAGGCTTAGCGGGGGGGTGAAGAGGAATGAGCAGTTCTTC; CDR3aa: CASRARLSGGVKRNEQFF
abundance: -; d_gene: TRBD2; j_gene: TRBJ2-7; v_gene: TRBV7-8; CDR3nt: TGTGCCAGCATAGCGGGAGGGACCTACGAGCAGTACTTC; CDR3aa: CASIAGGTYEQYF
abundance: -; d_gene: -; j_gene: TRBJ1-5; v_gene: TRBV19; CDR3nt: TGTGCCAGTAGTGGATCCGGGGGAAATCAGCCCCAGCATTTT; CDR3aa: CASSGSGGNQPQHF
abundance: few; d_gene: -; j_gene: TRBJ2-7; v_gene: TRBV4-3; CDR3nt: TGCGCCAGCAGCCAAGGGGATTTGGGCGCTTACGAGCAGTACTTC; CDR3aa: CASSQGDLGAYEQYF
abundance: few; d_gene: -; j_gene: TRBJ2-1; v_gene: TRBV29-1; CDR3nt: TGCAGCGTTGAAGATCAGGGGTTATCGAATGAGCAGTTCTTC; CDR3aa: CSVEDQGLSNEQFF
abundance: -; d_gene: TRBD1; j_gene: TRBJ1-5; v_gene: TRBV28; CDR3nt: TGTGCCAGCAGTTTGTGGCAGGGGGAAAATCAGCCCCAGCATTTT; CDR3aa: CASSLWQGENQPQHF
abundance: -; d_gene: -; j_gene: TRBJ2-1; v_gene: TRBV7-9; CDR3nt: TGTGCCAGCACCCTTCTCTTACTCTCCTACAATGAGCAGTTCTTC; CDR3aa: CASTLLLLSYNEQFF
abundance: -; d_gene: TRBD2; j_gene: TRBJ2-3; v_gene: TRBV7-2; CDR3nt: TGTGCCAGCAGCCCGGGAGGGCGGGGCACAGATACGCAGTATTTT; CDR3aa: CASSPGGRGTDTQYF
abundance: once; d_gene: -; j_gene: TRBJ2-7; v_gene: TRBV28; CDR3nt: TGTGCCAGCAGTTCCGGACAGCTTGAGGAGCAGTACTTC; CDR3aa: CASSSGQLEEQYF
abundance: -; d_gene: -; j_gene: TRBJ1-5; v_gene: TRBV6-1; CDR3nt: TGTGCCAGCAGTGATAATCCCAGGAACCAGCCCCAGCATTTT; CDR3aa: CASSDNPRNQPQHF
abundance: -; d_gene: -; j_gene: TRBJ1-4; v_gene: TRBV11-2; CDR3nt: TGTGCCAGCAGCTTAGCCCCCCGAGGTCGACGGACCCATGAAAAACTGTTTTTT; CDR3aa: CASSLAPRGRRTHEKLFF
abundance: -; d_gene: -; j_gene: TRBJ1-2; v_gene: TRBV25-1; CDR3nt: TGTGCCAGCGTAGGGGGGCAGTATGGCTACACCTTC; CDR3aa: CASVGGQYGYTF
abundance: -; d_gene: TRBD1; j_gene: TRBJ1-2; v_gene: TRBV7-9; CDR3nt: TGTGCCAGCAGTAACGACAGGGGCTATGGCTACACCTTC; CDR3aa: CASSNDRGYGYTF
abundance: -; d_gene: TRBD1; j_gene: TRBJ1-4; v_gene: TRBV28; CDR3nt: TGTGCCAGCAGAGACAGGGGGACCGAAAAACTGTTTTTT; CDR3aa: CASRDRGTEKLFF
abundance: -; d_gene: TRBD2; j_gene: TRBJ2-7; v_gene: TRBV7-8; CDR3nt: TGTGCCAGCAGCTTAGAAGTCCCTCTAGCGGGGGGAACCTACGAGCAGTACTTC; CDR3aa: CASSLEVPLAGGTYEQYF
abundance: -; d_gene: TRBD2; j_gene: TRBJ2-7; v_gene: TRBV5-6; CDR3nt: TGTGCCAGCAGCCTTGGACTAGCGGGGATCTACGAGCAGTACTTC; CDR3aa: CASSLGLAGIYEQYF
abundance: -; d_gene: TRBD1; j_gene: TRBJ2-3; v_gene: TRBV28; CDR3nt: TGTGCCAGCTGCCGAGTGGGACAGGGGATCGGAGATACGCAGTATTTT; CDR3aa: CASCRVGQGIGDTQYF
abundance: -; d_gene: TRBD1; j_gene: TRBJ2-5; v_gene: TRBV6-1; CDR3nt: TGTGCCAGCAGGACCGGGACAGCCCAAGAGACCCAGTACTTC; CDR3aa: CASRTGTAQETQYF
abundance: -; d_gene: TRBD2; j_gene: TRBJ2-5; v_gene: TRBV6-1; CDR3nt: TGTGCCAGCAGCTCCCTAGCGGGAGACCAAGAGACCCAGTACTTC; CDR3aa: CASSSLAGDQETQYF
abundance: -; d_gene: -; j_gene: TRBJ2-3; v_gene: TRBV5-1; CDR3nt: TGCGCCAGCGGACCCGGGGGGCCTAGCACAGATACGCAGTATTTT; CDR3aa: CASGPGGPSTDTQYF
abundance: few; d_gene: TRBD2; j_gene: TRBJ2-1; v_gene: TRBV7-7; CDR3nt: TGTGCCAGCAGCTCGGGGGGTCGCGATGAGCAGTTCTTC; CDR3aa: CASSSGGRDEQFF
abundance: -; d_gene: TRBD1; j_gene: TRBJ2-7; v_gene: TRBV18; CDR3nt: TGTGCCAGCTCACGCGGCACAGGGGATCCCTACGAGCAGTACTTC; CDR3aa: CASSRGTGDPYEQYF
abundance: -; d_gene: -; j_gene: TRBJ2-1; v_gene: TRBV6-6; CDR3nt: TGTGCCAGCAGTTACTCGTTGGGAGGTGATGAGCAGTTCTTC; CDR3aa: CASSYSLGGDEQFF
abundance: -; d_gene: -; j_gene: TRBJ2-2; v_gene: TRBV30; CDR3nt: TGTGCCTGGAGCCCCGGACGGACCGGGGAGCTGTTTTTT; CDR3aa: CAWSPGRTGELFF
abundance: -; d_gene: TRBD2; j_gene: TRBJ2-3; v_gene: TRBV6-5; CDR3nt: TGTGCCAGCAGTTTCTCGGGGGGGGGCACAGATACGCAGTATTTT; CDR3aa: CASSFSGGGTDTQYF
abundance: few; d_gene: -; j_gene: TRBJ1-5; v_gene: TRBV6-1; CDR3nt: TGTGCCAGCAGTGGACAAGGTGGGGATCAGCCCCAGCATTTT; CDR3aa: CASSGQGGDQPQHF
abundance: -; d_gene: -; j_gene: TRBJ1-1; v_gene: TRBV15; CDR3nt: TGTGCCACCAGCAGAGCGGGGGGGAACACTGAAGCTTTCTTT; CDR3aa: CATSRAGGNTEAFF
abundance: -; d_gene: -; j_gene: TRBJ2-5; v_gene: TRBV27; CDR3nt: TGTGCCAGCAGCCGCTCGGGGGAGACCCAGTACTTC; CDR3aa: CASSRSGETQYF
abundance: -; d_gene: -; j_gene: TRBJ2-3; v_gene: TRBV6-5; CDR3nt: TGTGCCAGCAGTTACTCGGGTGGCCCCGGAGATACGCAGTATTTT; CDR3aa: CASSYSGGPGDTQYF
abundance: -; d_gene: -; j_gene: TRBJ2-7; v_gene: TRBV11-3; CDR3nt: TGTGCCAGCAGCCGAACAGGGAAAGCCTACGAGCAGTACTTC; CDR3aa: CASSRTGKAYEQYF
abundance: once; d_gene: TRBD1; j_gene: TRBJ2-2; v_gene: TRBV29-1; CDR3nt: TGCAGCCTACAGGGGGCGTTGACCGGGGAGCTGTTTTTT; CDR3aa: CSLQGALTGELFF
abundance: -; d_gene: TRBD1; j_gene: TRBJ2-1; v_gene: TRBV19; CDR3nt: TGTGCCAGTAAGGCCCCGGGACAGGGGCGGGATGAGCAGTTCTTC; CDR3aa: CASKAPGQGRDEQFF
abundance: many; d_gene: TRBD1; j_gene: TRBJ2-7; v_gene: TRBV23-1; CDR3nt: TGCGCCAGCAGTCAGGTGGACAGGGGCCCCTACGAGCAGTACTTC; CDR3aa: CASSQVDRGPYEQYF
abundance: few; d_gene: -; j_gene: TRBJ1-1; v_gene: TRBV14; CDR3nt: TGTGCCAGCAGCAAGGGGTTAGTAGCTTTCTTT; CDR3aa: CASSKGLVAFF
abundance: -; d_gene: -; j_gene: TRBJ2-3; v_gene: TRBV5-5; CDR3nt: TGTGCCAGCAGCCTGAGACAGAATACAGATACGCAGTATTTT; CDR3aa: CASSLRQNTDTQYF
abundance: once; d_gene: -; j_gene: TRBJ1-4; v_gene: TRBV18; CDR3nt: TGTGCCAGCTCATCGACAGACGCAACTAATGAAAAACTGTTTTTT; CDR3aa: CASSSTDATNEKLFF
abundance: -; d_gene: TRBD1; j_gene: TRBJ1-4; v_gene: TRBV7-9; CDR3nt: TGTGCCAGCAGTACCCGGGACAGGGGGCTCTTAGGTGAAAAACTGTTTTTT; CDR3aa: CASSTRDRGLLGEKLFF
abundance: -; d_gene: TRBD1; j_gene: TRBJ1-2; v_gene: TRBV28; CDR3nt: TGTGCCAGCAGGTTAGGGACAGGGGTTGGTGGCTACACCTTC; CDR3aa: CASRLGTGVGGYTF
abundance: -; d_gene: -; j_gene: TRBJ2-1; v_gene: TRBV5-6; CDR3nt: TGTGCCAGCAGCTTGGATCTGCGATTACTGTCCTACAATGAGCAGTTCTTC; CDR3aa: CASSLDLRLLSYNEQFF
abundance: -; d_gene: TRBD2; j_gene: TRBJ2-1; v_gene: TRBV5-6; CDR3nt: TGTGCCAGCAGCTGGGCAGGTAAACTAGCGGGGGAGAGGGAGCAGTTCTTC; CDR3aa: CASSWAGKLAGEREQFF
abundance: -; d_gene: -; j_gene: TRBJ1-2; v_gene: TRBV30; CDR3nt: TGTGCCTGGAAGCGGAAGGCAGGGCCCTATGGCTACACCTTC; CDR3aa: CAWKRKAGPYGYTF
abundance: -; d_gene: TRBD1; j_gene: TRBJ2-7; v_gene: TRBV15; CDR3nt: TGTGCCACCAGCAGGGAAATGGACAGGGGGCGCGCCGTTTCGTACTTC; CDR3aa: CATSREMDRGRAVSYF
abundance: -; d_gene: TRBD1; j_gene: TRBJ2-1; v_gene: TRBV2; CDR3nt: TGTGCCAGCAGAGGACAGGGTAGCTCCTACAATGAGCAGTTCTTC; CDR3aa: CASRGQGSSYNEQFF
abundance: once; d_gene: -; j_gene: TRBJ1-1; v_gene: TRBV9; CDR3nt: TGTGCCAGCAGTAAGGGGAACACTGAAGCTTTCTTT; CDR3aa: CASSKGNTEAFF
abundance: -; d_gene: -; j_gene: TRBJ2-7; v_gene: TRBV28; CDR3nt: TGTGCCAGCAGTTTAGGGTTTGCCTACCTACGCGGGGCATCGAAGGGCGAGCAGTACTTC; CDR3aa: CASSLGFAYLRGASKGEQYF
abundance: -; d_gene: TRBD2; j_gene: TRBJ2-7; v_gene: TRBV29-1; CDR3nt: TGCAGCGTGCACGAGGGACTACTGATAGACAAGCAGTACTTC; CDR3aa: CSVHEGLLIDKQYF
abundance: -; d_gene: -; j_gene: TRBJ1-4; v_gene: TRBV5-4; CDR3nt: TGTGCCAGCAGCTTGGCCGGGGCCGGTGAAAAACTGTTTTTT; CDR3aa: CASSLAGAGEKLFF
abundance: -; d_gene: TRBD1; j_gene: TRBJ1-2; v_gene: TRBV6-1; CDR3nt: TGTGCCAGCAGTGACATCTTACAGGGGAGGAATGGCTACACCTTC; CDR3aa: CASSDILQGRNGYTF
abundance: -; d_gene: TRBD1; j_gene: TRBJ1-2; v_gene: TRBV28; CDR3nt: TGTGCCAGCAGTCGTGGGGGACAGGGGGATGTAACCTTC; CDR3aa: CASSRGGQGDVTF
abundance: -; d_gene: -; j_gene: TRBJ2-7; v_gene: TRBV27; CDR3nt: TGTGCCAGCAGCCAAGGGGGCTCCTACGAGCAGTACTTC; CDR3aa: CASSQGGSYEQYF
abundance: -; d_gene: -; j_gene: TRBJ2-6; v_gene: TRBV19; CDR3nt: TGTGCCAGTAGTACGGACAAGTACCTCTCTGGGGCCAACGTCCTGACTTTC; CDR3aa: CASSTDKYLSGANVLTF